The sequence of this TCR beta chain was determined in a study of blood T cell repertoires in COVID-19. The CDR3 has 16 amino acids. The junction had 9 bases not matched to a gene; V was cut back by 0 bases and J by 8 bases. CDR1 and CDR2 (germline): MNHNS, SASEGT. This clone was picked up one time. Generated by immunoSEQ multiplex PCR, the TCRdb table keeps only in-frame clones and is missing some. Here the sample spans approximately 100,000 clones, around nine tenths being singletons. This TCR was sampled from a man in his 70s with acute or convalescent COVID-19. The sequencing sample was made of peripheral blood. The gene calls are TRBV6-1 and TRBJ1-1, with 10 positions matching TRBD1. Here the CDR3 reads CASSEATGGAKVEAFF. As DNA, the CDR3 is TGTGCCAGCAGTGAAGCGACAGGGGGCGCGAAGGTGGAAGCTTTCTTT.